Below, one TCR beta chain is given with its context. The antigen it binds to is not known. Within one base of it there is no much larger clone, and no base qualities were kept. The sample belongs to a study of blood T cell repertoires in COVID-19 (dated by TCRdb to 2020 to 2021). Study-wide context: Collaborator samples came from the United States, Italy and Spain and covered acute and convalescent phases of COVID-19. The material from the prospective study consisted of cDNA or gDNA derived from T cells, B-cell-depleted T cells, or PBMCs. Subjects who had been exposed to COVID-19, were actively infected with it, or had recovered from it provided the deeply sampled blood TCRbeta repertoires that made up the dataset. The repertoires were released in a freely available public database intended as a resource for research on the immune response to SARS-CoV-2. Samples were obtained from the ongoing ImmuneRACE study (first 160 participants) and from about 1,300 subjects provided by 6 global collaborators. The sample metadata nearly always contained a de-identified subject ID, COVID-19 status, age in years and sex. Where available, HLA class I and class II types were taken from metadata supplied by the sample provider and were not determined by assay-based typing.

From its cysteine to its phenylalanine, the CDR3 spans 14 amino acids. The CDR3 DNA has 42 bases and is translated from base 1. From the germline V gene, CDR1 is SGHTA and CDR2 is FQGTGA. Between the V and J ends, shortened by 4 bases and 3 bases respectively, the junction contains 9 bases. TCRbeta CDR3 regions were amplified from genomic DNA by means of the immunoSEQ Assay, a bias-controlled multiplex PCR. For the original study's pipeline: The number of nucleated cells in each sample was estimated from the amplification of reference gene primers within the assay. To quantify the absolute abundance of each unique TCRbeta CDR3 rearrangement, sequence reads were collapsed and filtered. For each sample, productive Simpson clonality was calculated as the square root of Simpson's diversity index over productive rearrangements. TCRdb took over this immuneACCESS table, retaining in-frame rearrangements with V and J assigned. Such tables are incomplete; in checked studies, under half of the missing clones stem from an unresolved V gene, and the remainder is unexplained. That table furnishes V, J and clone size, whereas the DNA furnished D and trimming. The sample table lists 190,000 or so clones, about nine tenths of them with a count of one. Around 7% of the sample lies in the top ten.

Each collaborating institution followed its own protocols to collect whole blood in K2EDTA tubes. For TCRbeta analysis, collaborators shipped samples in one of three forms: frozen whole blood, isolated PBMCs, or DNA extracted from either of those sample types. Here is what the overall study found, with its caveats: How much clinical and demographic metadata was included differed by source and by participant, and the metadata was provided uncurated.

This chain is built from TRBV7-3 and TRBJ2-2; the D gene is unclear. The sequenced sample consisted of peripheral blood. The source is a man aged 35 to 55 with acute or convalescent COVID-19. CDR3 region: CASSSDTYTGELFF. The nucleotide sequence reads TGTGCCAGCAGCTCCGACACCTACACCGGGGAGCTGTTTTTT.